This TCR beta chain was identified during a study of vaccination and CD4 T cells after COVID-19. The wider study: Nasal swab PCR showed SARS-CoV-2 in convalescent patients, some ten with mild and one with severe disease. Median time from COVID diagnosis to post-COVID sampling was over 95 days (35 to 161). Investigators stimulated cells with overlapping spike peptides drawn from SARS-CoV-2, HCoV-NL63, HCoV-OC43 and HCoV-229E. General observations from the study: Only after vaccination were a median roughly 86% of convalescents' reactive clones seen.

Sample treatment: approximately nine-day PBMC culture with coronavirus spike peptide pools or control peptides (ViraFEST assay). This CDR3 comprises 15 residues. V was pared by 6 bases and J by 3 bases, with 8 bases of the junction left unmatched. Per germline, CDR1 MNHEY and CDR2 SVGEGT. This clonotype was observed a single time. The antigen remains unidentified. With the Oncomine TCR Beta short-read assay, DNA from cultured CD4+ T cells was sequenced. TCRdb independently ran MiXCR on the PCR reads; one entry per CDR3 protein. The repertoire has about 17,000 distinct CDR3 sequences, approximately 45% of them found once; the top ten carry roughly 5.7%.

The origin of this receptor is a human donor who had recovered from COVID-19. The source was CD4+ T cells from blood, cultured in vitro, collected before SARS-CoV-2 vaccination. The J gene is TRBJ1-3, the V gene TRBV6-2 or TRBV6-3; TRBD1 matches at 7 bases. The CDR3 coding sequence is TGTGCCAGCAGCCGGGGACAGACCCATGGAAACACCATATATTTT. Its translation is CASSRGQTHGNTIYF.